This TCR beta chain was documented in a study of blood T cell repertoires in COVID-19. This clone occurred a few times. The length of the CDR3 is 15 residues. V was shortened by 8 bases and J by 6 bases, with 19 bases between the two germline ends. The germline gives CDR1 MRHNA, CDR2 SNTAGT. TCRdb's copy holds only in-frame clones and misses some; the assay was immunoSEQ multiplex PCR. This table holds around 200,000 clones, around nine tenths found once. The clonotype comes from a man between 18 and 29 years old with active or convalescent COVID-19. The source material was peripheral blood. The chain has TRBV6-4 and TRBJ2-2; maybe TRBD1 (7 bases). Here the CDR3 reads CASASGQAGPGELFF. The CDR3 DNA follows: TGTGCCAGCGCGTCCGGACAGGCGGGGCCCGGGGAGCTGTTTTTT.